A single sample gave rise to the 32 T cell receptor beta chains below, sequenced in a study of T cell repertoires in cytomegalovirus infection. TCRdb reprocessed the reads via MiXCR and lists one record per CDR3 protein. The sample has about 700,000 distinct CDR3 sequences; around 31% are singletons. No antigen has been assigned to these receptors. The sample here was cultured PBMCs, taken from culture after CMV antigen stimulation. The receptors originated from a human donor in good health (CMV status not recorded). Some clones in this sample may be carry-over from other donors' samples.

This clonotype appeared a few times. The chain is built from TRBV6-6 and TRBJ2-7, with 9 bases matching TRBD1. Germline CDR1 is MNHNY and CDR2 is SVGAGI (reference sequence). CDR3 length: 15 amino acids. V gave up 2 bases and J gave up 1 base; unmatched junction bases: 3. The CDR3 loop reads CASSYRQGGSYEQYF. DNA of the CDR3: TGTGCCAGCAGTTACAGACAGGGGGGGTCCTACGAGCAGTACTTC.

The CDR3 bases are TGTGCCAGCAGCTTGGGACTCCTGAAGTCGCAGTACTTC. It yields the protein CASSLGLLKSQYF. The chain couples TRBV5-6 to TRBJ2-7; D unresolved. Trimming pared 0 bases from V and 9 bases from J, leaving 13 bases between. Germline values: CDR1 SGHDT, CDR2 YYEEEE. The CDR3 totals 13 residues.

The rearrangement links TRBV10-3 to TRBJ1-5; no clear D gene. This CDR3 contains 16 residues. V was trimmed by 0 bases and J by 3 bases, leaving 12 bases between them. Looked up from germline, CDR1 is ENHRY and CDR2 is SYGVKD. CDR3 amino acids: CAISESRGQFNQPQHF. DNA for the CDR3: TGTGCCATCAGTGAGTCTCGAGGGCAGTTCAATCAGCCCCAGCATTTT.

V gene TRBV6-2 or TRBV6-3 combines with J gene TRBJ1-6; D ambiguous. The germline CDR1 and CDR2 sequences are MNHEY and SVGEGT. This CDR3 has 12 residues. V lost 2 bases and J lost 14, with 10 bases in between. This chain's CDR3 is CASSYGWETLHF. DNA for the CDR3: TGTGCCAGCAGTTACGGATGGGAAACCCTCCACTTT.

The chain carries TRBV19 and TRBJ2-3, with D maybe TRBD2 (6 bases). The germline gives CDR1 LNHDA, CDR2 SQIVND (reference sequence). There are 15 residues in the CDR3. Deletions cut 4 bases from V and 6 bases from J, with 17 bases between. The CDR3 DNA reads as TGTGCCAGTAGTAGGGGCGGGATGACCTTGGATACGCAGTATTTT. This encodes CASSRGGMTLDTQYF. Variable domain in full (rest from reference TRBV19 and TRBJ2-3): DGGITQSPKYLFRKEGQNVTLSCEQNLNHDAMYWYRQDPGQGLRLIYYSQIVNDFQKGDIAEGYSVSREKKESFPLTVTSAQKNPTAFYLCASSRGGMTLDTQYFGPGTRLTVL.

The table lists this clonotype with many counts. The genes are TRBV12-3 or TRBV12-4 and TRBJ1-2; no firm D call. Between the trimmed V and J ends, which lost 6 bases and 0 bases, there was a span of 8 bases. The CDR3 covers 13 residues. CDR3 sequence: CASSSDTNYGYTF. In DNA form, the CDR3 reads TGTGCCAGCAGCTCTGACACTAACTATGGCTACACCTTC.

This clonotype was seen repeatedly, ten times or more. V usage is TRBV7-2 and J usage is TRBJ2-3; D may match TRBD1 or TRBD2 (7 bases each). V lost 1 base and J lost 4, with 15 bases in between. The V gene's germline CDR1 is SGHTA and CDR2 FQGNSA. CDR3 length equals 16 residues. CDR3: CASSLGRGRAPDTQYF. DNA for the CDR3: TGTGCCAGCAGCTTAGGCAGGGGGAGGGCCCCAGATACGCAGTATTTT.

The gene calls are TRBV7-6 and TRBJ2-3; 10 nucleotides align to TRBD2. V lost 0 bases and J lost 7; bases outside the gene matches: 7. Germline V gene lookup returns CDR1 SGHVS and CDR2 FNYEAQ. This CDR3 comprises 16 residues. The CDR3 nucleotides are TGTGCCAGCAGCTTAGCCCCAGCGGGGGGGTCTTATACGCAGTATTTT. It is translated as CASSLAPAGGSYTQYF. Based on the CDR3 plus reference TRBV7-6 and TRBJ2-3, the full variable domain is GAGVSQSPRYKVTKRGQDVALRCDPISGHVSLYWYRQALGQGPEFLTYFNYEAQQDKSGLPNDRFSAERPEGSISTLTIQRTEQRDSAMYRCASSLAPAGGSYTQYFGPGTRLTVL.

This chain connects TRBV27 to TRBJ2-3; D tentatively reads TRBD1 or TRBD2 (5 bases each). Germline-derived CDR1 and CDR2 are MNHEY and SMNVEV (reference sequence). The V gene lost 3 bases and the J gene lost 3 bases, with 25 bases spanning the gap. The CDR3 is 19 residues long. The chain's CDR3 is CASSFVAPGLGEGTDTQYF. CDR3 nucleotides: TGTGCCAGCAGTTTCGTGGCCCCGGGATTAGGGGAAGGGACAGATACGCAGTATTTT.

The gene calls are TRBV19 and TRBJ2-6; no clear D. V lost 5 bases to trimming and J lost 0 bases, with 17 bases between them. This CDR3 region has 18 residues. CDR1 is LNHDA and CDR2 is SQIVND in the germline V gene (reference sequence). CDR3 DNA: TGTGCCAGTAGTGTCCCACCGATTTTGACCTCTGGGGCCAACGTCCTGACTTTC. Protein product: CASSVPPILTSGANVLTF.

The sample holds a few counts of this clonotype. The genes are TRBV7-9 and TRBJ2-3, with TRBD2 identical over 9 bases. There are 16 residues in the CDR3. V was pared by 4 bases and J by 2 bases, with 7 bases of the junction left unmatched. Germline-derived CDR1 and CDR2 are SEHNR and FQNEAQ (reference sequence). CDR3 in amino acids: CASSSGTSRYTDTQYF. The CDR3 DNA reads TGTGCCAGCAGCTCCGGGACTAGCCGGTACACAGATACGCAGTATTTT.

The chain couples TRBV10-3 to TRBJ2-1; TRBD2 aligns across 13 bases. Germline-derived CDR1 and CDR2 are ENHRY and SYGVKD. The CDR3 runs to 16 residues. Losses at the gene ends were 11 bases for V and 9 bases for J; bases not matched to a gene: 16. CDR3 DNA: TGTGCCGTCACCTGGGGGCGGACTAGCGGGAGTGGTGAGCAGTTCTTC. Translating gives CAVTWGRTSGSGEQFF.

The V call is TRBV5-4, the J call TRBJ2-3; no firm D call. Germline V gene data show CDR1 as SGHNT and CDR2 as YYREEE (reference sequence). V lost 1 base and J lost 0, with 9 bases in between. This CDR3 contains 15 residues. The CDR3 region has the DNA TGTGCCAGCAGCTTGAGCTGGCCGAGCACAGATACGCAGTATTTT. Encoded protein: CASSLSWPSTDTQYF.

This clonotype showed up many times. The V gene is TRBV7-2, the J gene TRBJ2-5; D ambiguous. Deletions cut 4 bases from V and 3 bases from J, with 9 bases between. Per the germline V gene, CDR1 is SGHTA and CDR2 is FQGNSA. The CDR3 runs 13 residues. DNA for the CDR3: TGTGCCAGCAGCTCCGACTCAGAAGAGACCCAGTACTTC. Translated, it gives CASSSDSEETQYF.

Only a few counts were recorded for this clonotype. The V gene is TRBV7-9, the J gene TRBJ2-7, with a possible D match to TRBD1 (5 bases). The germline gives CDR1 SEHNR, CDR2 FQNEAQ (reference sequence). Trimming removed 0 bases at V and 0 bases at J, with 12 bases between. CDR3 size: 16 residues. The chain's CDR3 is CASSLANSDISYEQYF. For the CDR3, the DNA is TGTGCCAGCAGCTTAGCCAACTCGGACATCTCCTACGAGCAGTACTTC.

The rearrangement uses TRBV4-1 and TRBJ2-7; 7 bases are shared with TRBD2. Trimming removed 1 base from V and 4 bases from J; junction bases left unmatched: 10. Germline CDR1 MGHRA, CDR2 YSYEKL. The CDR3 totals 16 residues. CDR3 DNA sequence: TGCGCCAGCAGCCAAGGTCGGGGAGGGGCGTCTTACGAGCAGTACTTC. Its translation is CASSQGRGGASYEQYF.

This chain links TRBV5-5 with TRBJ2-1; the match to TRBD2 covers 9 bases. Germline values: CDR1 SGHKS, CDR2 YYEKEE (reference sequence). J was trimmed by 5 bases and V by 2 bases; bases with no gene match: 8. CDR3 length: 16 amino acids. CDR3 nucleotides: TGTGCCAGCAGCTTTCTAGCGGGACGGTCTGACAATGAGCAGTTCTTC. This gives the protein CASSFLAGRSDNEQFF.

The rearrangement links TRBV11-2 to TRBJ2-5; D is possibly TRBD1 (6 bases). V was shortened by 6 bases and J by 6 bases, with 14 bases between the two germline ends. The CDR3 contains 13 residues. Germline-derived CDR1 and CDR2 are SGHAT and FQNNGV. The CDR3 region is CASRNQGSKTQYF. As DNA, the CDR3 is TGTGCCAGCAGGAATCAGGGGTCAAAGACCCAGTACTTC.

This clonotype has just a few counts. The rearrangement uses TRBV11-2 and TRBJ2-1, with 10 bases matching TRBD1. With V trimmed by 4 bases and J by 8 bases, 11 bases remained unmatched. The CDR3 sequence is 16 residues long. Per germline, CDR1 SGHAT and CDR2 FQNNGV. DNA for the CDR3: TGTGCCAGCAGCTCCCCTACCGGGACAGGGGACTATGAGCAGTTCTTC. It specifies CASSSPTGTGDYEQFF.

This clonotype was observed a few times. The J gene is TRBJ2-7, the V gene TRBV7-2, with 7 bases fitting TRBD2. This CDR3 is 15 amino acids long. Per germline, CDR1 SGHTA and CDR2 FQGNSA. V dropped 3 bases and J dropped 4; count of bases not matched to a gene: 9. The CDR3 loop reads CASSFTGLVMYEQYF. The CDR3 coding sequence is TGTGCCAGCAGCTTCACCGGACTAGTTATGTACGAGCAGTACTTC.

The J gene is TRBJ1-1, the V gene TRBV6-2 or TRBV6-3; a weak D match, TRBD1 (5 bases). V was trimmed by 5 bases and J by 1 base, leaving 8 bases between them. The CDR3 consists of 13 residues. In germline, CDR1 is MNHEY, CDR2 SVGEGT. CDR3 in DNA: TGTGCCAGCAGTAAGGGACGGAACACTGAAGCTTTCTTT. It translates to CASSKGRNTEAFF.

The CDR3 protein is CASGRSRGGNTIYF. CDR3 in DNA: TGTGCCAGCGGACGTTCGCGAGGTGGAAACACCATATATTTT. The J gene is TRBJ1-3, the V gene TRBV27; D is uncertain. Germline CDR1 is MNHEY and CDR2 is SMNVEV (reference sequence). This CDR3 region has 14 residues. V was clipped by 8 bases and J by 3 bases, with 14 bases between them.

V gene TRBV7-2 combines with J gene TRBJ2-7; 12 positions agree with TRBD2. CDR1 and CDR2 from the germline V gene are SGHTA and FQGNSA. Trimming cost V 5 bases and J 3 bases; bases outside gene matches: 5. This CDR3 spans 15 amino acids. The CDR3 sequence: CASSTGTSGFYEQYF. The CDR3 bases are TGTGCCAGCAGCACGGGGACTAGCGGGTTCTACGAGCAGTACTTC. The entire variable domain, with the rest obtained from reference TRBV7-2 and TRBJ2-7, is as follows: GAGVSQSPSNKVTEKGKDVELRCDPISGHTALYWYRQSLGQGLEFLIYFQGNSAPDKSGLPSDRFSAERTGGSVSTLTIQRTQQEDSAVYLCASSTGTSGFYEQYFGPGTRLTVT.

This clonotype was seen a handful of times. The V and J genes are TRBV4-1 and TRBJ2-1; D is undetermined. CDR1 and CDR2 (germline): MGHRA, YSYEKL. Trimming removed 1 base from V and 8 bases from J, with 6 bases in between. The CDR3 spans 12 residues. As DNA, the CDR3 is TGCGCCAGCAGCCAAGGGGCAGATGAGCAGTTCTTC. This translates into CASSQGADEQFF.

This clonotype occurred a few times. The chain combines TRBV4-1 with TRBJ2-2; D is uncertain. Germline lookup yields CDR1 MGHRA and CDR2 YSYEKL. Trimming pared 4 bases from V and 3 bases from J, leaving 9 bases between. The CDR3 is 14 residues long. The CDR3 sequence: CASSLYRDTGELFF. The CDR3 nucleotides read TGCGCCAGCAGCCTTTATCGGGACACCGGGGAGCTGTTTTTT.

The gene calls are TRBV12-3 or TRBV12-4 and TRBJ1-1; 7 positions agree with TRBD1. V lost 5 bases and J lost 6; bases outside the gene matches: 6. The CDR3 length is 13 residues. The CDR3 bases are TGTGCCAGCAGTCTCCTGACAGGGCCTGAAGCTTTCTTT. Encoded protein: CASSLLTGPEAFF.

The rearrangement joins TRBV6-1 to TRBJ2-5; D possibly corresponds to TRBD2 (6 bases). The CDR3 runs to 17 residues. V was shortened by 0 bases and J by 4 bases, with 18 bases between the two germline ends. The germline gives CDR1 MNHNS, CDR2 SASEGT. Here the CDR3 DNA reads TGTGCCAGCAGTGAAGCGCCGGGACTCGGGGGTGGAGAGACCCAGTACTTC. Translation: CASSEAPGLGGGETQYF.

This clonotype was seen a few times. The CDR3 nucleotides read TGTGCCAGTAGTATACGACAGGAGATTGGAGCTTTCTTT. Protein sequence: CASSIRQEIGAFF. This chain uses TRBV19 with TRBJ1-1; weak D call: TRBD1 (6 bases). This CDR3 has 13 residues. Germline V gene sequence: CDR1 LNHDA, CDR2 SQIVND (reference sequence). The ends were cut back, 2 bases at V and 10 bases at J, with 14 bases in the middle.

The chain joins TRBV7-2 to TRBJ1-6; D might be TRBD1 (5 bases). Trimming shortened V by 5 bases and J by 0 bases, and 14 bases separated the two germline ends. Per germline, CDR1 SGHTA and CDR2 FQGNSA. The CDR3 spans 17 residues. The DNA for the CDR3 is TGTGCCAGCAGCCTTCTTGGGGCCAGCTCCTATAATTCACCCCTCCACTTT. Its protein is CASSLLGASSYNSPLHF.

This clonotype was recorded a few times. The CDR3 region has the DNA TGTGCCAGCAGTTACGACCAGGGGGCCTACGAGCAGTACTTC. Protein product: CASSYDQGAYEQYF. The gene calls are TRBV12-3 or TRBV12-4 and TRBJ2-7, with 7 bases identical to TRBD1. The CDR3 length is 14 residues. Trimming at V came to 4 bases and at J to 2 bases, leaving 5 bases not matched to a gene.

As regards this clonotype: A much larger clone lies a single base off, so this may be a read error. The rearrangement joins TRBV7-9 to TRBJ2-1; D perhaps matches TRBD1 (7 bases). Per germline, CDR1 SEHNR and CDR2 FQNEAQ (reference sequence). The CDR3 runs to 13 residues. V was shortened by 11 bases and J by 4 bases, with 15 bases between the two germline ends. CDR3 DNA sequence: TGTGCCGAAGACAGGGAGGCATACAATGAGCAGTTCTTC. Translation: CAEDREAYNEQFF. The whole variable domain, filled in from reference TRBV7-9 and TRBJ2-1, reads DTGVSQNPRHKITKRGQNVTFRCDPISEHNRLYWYRQTLGQGPEFLTYFQNEAQLEKSRLLSDRFSAERPKGSFSTLEIQRTEQGDSAMYLCAEDREAYNEQFFGPGTRLTVL.

The chain is built from TRBV20-1 and TRBJ1-1, with TRBD1 matching 9 bases. The CDR3 contains 14 residues. The germline gives CDR1 DFQATT, CDR2 SNEGSKA (reference sequence). With V trimmed by 3 bases and J by 7 bases, 9 bases remained unmatched. As DNA, the CDR3 is TGCAGTGCTAGGACCCCAGGGACAGGGCGTGAAGCTTTCTTT. The encoded protein is CSARTPGTGREAFF.